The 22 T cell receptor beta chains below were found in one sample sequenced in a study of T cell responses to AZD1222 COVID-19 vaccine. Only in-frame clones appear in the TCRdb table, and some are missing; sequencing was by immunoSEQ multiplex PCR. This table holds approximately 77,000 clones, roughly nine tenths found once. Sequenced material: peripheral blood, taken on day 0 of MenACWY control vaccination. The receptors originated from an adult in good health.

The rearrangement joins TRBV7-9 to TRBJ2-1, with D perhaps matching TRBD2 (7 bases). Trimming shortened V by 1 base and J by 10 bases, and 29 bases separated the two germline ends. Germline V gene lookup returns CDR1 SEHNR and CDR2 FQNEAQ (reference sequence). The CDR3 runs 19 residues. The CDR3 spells CASSLVGGSGIPPYGEQFF. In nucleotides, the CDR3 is TGTGCCAGCAGCTTAGTAGGGGGGAGCGGGATCCCACCCTATGGCGAGCAGTTCTTC.

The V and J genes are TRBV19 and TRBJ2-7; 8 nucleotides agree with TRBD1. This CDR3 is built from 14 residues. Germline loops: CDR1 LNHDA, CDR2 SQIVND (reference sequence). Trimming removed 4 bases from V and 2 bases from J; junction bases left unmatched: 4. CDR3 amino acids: CASSTGTGPYEQYF. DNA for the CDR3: TGTGCCAGTAGTACCGGGACAGGTCCCTACGAGCAGTACTTC.

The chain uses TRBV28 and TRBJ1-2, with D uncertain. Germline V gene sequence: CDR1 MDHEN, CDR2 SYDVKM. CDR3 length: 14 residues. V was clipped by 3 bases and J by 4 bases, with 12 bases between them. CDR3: CASSLRATGYGYTF. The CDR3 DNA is TGTGCCAGCAGTTTGAGAGCCACGGGCTATGGCTACACCTTC.

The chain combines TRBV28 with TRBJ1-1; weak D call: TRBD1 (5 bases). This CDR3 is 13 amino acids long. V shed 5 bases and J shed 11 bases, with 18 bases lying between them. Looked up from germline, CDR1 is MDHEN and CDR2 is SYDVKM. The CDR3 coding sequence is TGTGCCAGCAGTCTTGGGGGGAGCCGAGCGGCTTTCTTT. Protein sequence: CASSLGGSRAAFF.

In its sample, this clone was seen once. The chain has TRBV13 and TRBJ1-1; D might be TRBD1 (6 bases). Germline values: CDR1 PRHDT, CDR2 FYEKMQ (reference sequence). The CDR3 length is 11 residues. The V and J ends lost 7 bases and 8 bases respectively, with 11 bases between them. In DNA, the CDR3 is TGTGCCAGCACCTTCAGGGGAGAAGCTTTCTTT. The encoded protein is CASTFRGEAFF.

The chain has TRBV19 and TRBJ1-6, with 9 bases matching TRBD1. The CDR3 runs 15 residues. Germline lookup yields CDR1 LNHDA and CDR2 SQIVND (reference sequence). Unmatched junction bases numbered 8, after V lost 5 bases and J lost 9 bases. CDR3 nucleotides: TGTGCCAGTAGTCCCGGACAGGGGTTCGCTTCACCCCTCCACTTT. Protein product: CASSPGQGFASPLHF.

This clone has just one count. CDR3 nucleotide sequence: TGTGCCAGCAGCTTAACGGGGAGTAGCGGGAGTTCGATCAAGCGGGATGAGCAGTTCTTC. This encodes CASSLTGSSGSSIKRDEQFF. The chain carries TRBV7-3 and TRBJ2-1; TRBD2 aligns across 9 bases. V lost 0 bases, J lost 8 bases, and 20 bases stayed unmatched. CDR3 size: 20 residues. Germline V gene sequence: CDR1 SGHTA, CDR2 FQGTGA. Filled out from reference TRBV7-3 and TRBJ2-1, the complete variable domain reads GAGVSQTPSNKVTEKGKYVELRCDPISGHTALYWYRQSLGQGPEFLIYFQGTGAADDSGLPNDRFFAVRPEGSVSTLKIQRTERGDSAVYLCASSLTGSSGSSIKRDEQFFGPGTRLTVL.

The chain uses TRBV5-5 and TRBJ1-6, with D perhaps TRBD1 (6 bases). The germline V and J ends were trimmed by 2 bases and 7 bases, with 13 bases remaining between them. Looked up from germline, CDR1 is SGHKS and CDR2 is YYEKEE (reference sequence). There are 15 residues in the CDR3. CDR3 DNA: TGTGCCAGCAGCTTACCGGGACAACTAAATTCACCCCTCCACTTT. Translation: CASSLPGQLNSPLHF.

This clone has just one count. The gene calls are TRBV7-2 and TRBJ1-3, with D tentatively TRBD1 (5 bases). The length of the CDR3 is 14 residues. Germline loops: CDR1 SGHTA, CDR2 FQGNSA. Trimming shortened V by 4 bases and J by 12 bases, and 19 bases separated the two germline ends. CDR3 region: CASSSQGGPANIYF. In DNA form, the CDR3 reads TGTGCCAGCAGCTCCCAGGGAGGGCCGGCTAACATATATTTT.

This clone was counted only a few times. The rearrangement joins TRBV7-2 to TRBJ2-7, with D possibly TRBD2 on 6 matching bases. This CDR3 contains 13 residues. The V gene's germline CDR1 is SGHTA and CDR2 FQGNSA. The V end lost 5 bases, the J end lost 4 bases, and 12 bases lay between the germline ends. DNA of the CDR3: TGTGCCAGCAGCCACGGGACTCCATACGAGCAGTACTTC. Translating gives CASSHGTPYEQYF.

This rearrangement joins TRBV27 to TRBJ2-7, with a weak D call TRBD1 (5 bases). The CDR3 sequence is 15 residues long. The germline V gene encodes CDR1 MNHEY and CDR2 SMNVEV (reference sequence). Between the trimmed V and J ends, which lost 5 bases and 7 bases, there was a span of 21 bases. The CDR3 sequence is CASSDTDSGTKEQYF. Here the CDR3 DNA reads TGTGCCAGCAGTGACACCGACAGTGGCACTAAAGAGCAGTACTTC.

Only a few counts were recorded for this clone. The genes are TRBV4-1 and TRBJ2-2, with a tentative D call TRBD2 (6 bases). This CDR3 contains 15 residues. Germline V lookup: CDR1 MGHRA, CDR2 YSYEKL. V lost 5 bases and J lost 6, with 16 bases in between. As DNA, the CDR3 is TGCGCCAGCAGCTCCCCGACTAGTCACCCCGGGGAGCTGTTTTTT. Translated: CASSSPTSHPGELFF.

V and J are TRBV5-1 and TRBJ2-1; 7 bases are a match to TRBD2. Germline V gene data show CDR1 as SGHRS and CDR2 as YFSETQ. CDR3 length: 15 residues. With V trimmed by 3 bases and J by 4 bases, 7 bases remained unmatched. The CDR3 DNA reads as TGCGCCAGCAGCTCCGCTAGCGGAGCATACAATGAGCAGTTCTTC. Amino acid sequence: CASSSASGAYNEQFF.

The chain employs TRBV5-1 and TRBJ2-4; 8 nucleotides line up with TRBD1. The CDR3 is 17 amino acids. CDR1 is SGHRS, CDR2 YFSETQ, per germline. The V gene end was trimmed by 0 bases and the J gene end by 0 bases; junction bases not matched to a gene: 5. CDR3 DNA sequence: TGCGCCAGCAGCTTGGGGCAGGGGGCATTAGCCAAAAACATTCAGTACTTC. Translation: CASSLGQGALAKNIQYF.

The CDR3 reads CASSPDTGTGETQYF. In DNA, the CDR3 is TGTGCCAGCAGCCCGGACACCGGGACAGGGGAGACCCAGTACTTC. This chain joins TRBV3-1 (or the pseudogene TRBV3-2) and TRBJ2-5; 9 nucleotides align to TRBD1. This CDR3 spans 15 amino acids. J gave up 5 bases and V 4 bases, and 8 bases lay outside the gene matches. The germline gives CDR1 LGHDT, CDR2 YNNKEL (reference sequence).

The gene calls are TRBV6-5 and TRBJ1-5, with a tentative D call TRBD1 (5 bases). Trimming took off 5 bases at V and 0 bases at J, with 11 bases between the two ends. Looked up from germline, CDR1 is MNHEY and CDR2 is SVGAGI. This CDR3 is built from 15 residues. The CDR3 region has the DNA TGTGCCAGCAGTATGGGACTGCTTAGCAATCAGCCCCAGCATTTT. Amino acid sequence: CASSMGLLSNQPQHF.

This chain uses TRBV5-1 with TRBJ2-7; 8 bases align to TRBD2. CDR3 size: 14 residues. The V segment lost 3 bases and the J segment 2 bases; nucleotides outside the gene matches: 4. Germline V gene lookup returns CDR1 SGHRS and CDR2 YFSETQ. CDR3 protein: CASSSSGLAYEQYF. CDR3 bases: TGCGCCAGCAGCTCGTCGGGACTAGCCTACGAGCAGTACTTC.

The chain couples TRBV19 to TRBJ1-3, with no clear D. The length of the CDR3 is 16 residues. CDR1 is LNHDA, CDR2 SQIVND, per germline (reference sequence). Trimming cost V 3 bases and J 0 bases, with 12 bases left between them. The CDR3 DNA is TGTGCCAGTAGTATTGGACGGCTGCACTCTGGAAACACCATATATTTT. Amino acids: CASSIGRLHSGNTIYF. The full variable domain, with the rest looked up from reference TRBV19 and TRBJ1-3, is DGGITQSPKYLFRKEGQNVTLSCEQNLNHDAMYWYRQDPGQGLRLIYYSQIVNDFQKGDIAEGYSVSREKKESFPLTVTSAQKNPTAFYLCASSIGRLHSGNTIYFGEGSWLTVV.

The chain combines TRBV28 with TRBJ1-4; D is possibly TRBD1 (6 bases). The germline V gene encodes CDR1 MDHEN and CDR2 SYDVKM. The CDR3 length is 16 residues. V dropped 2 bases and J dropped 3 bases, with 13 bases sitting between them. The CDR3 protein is CASSLGGFQSNEKLFF. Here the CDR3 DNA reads TGTGCCAGCAGTTTAGGGGGCTTTCAATCTAATGAAAAACTGTTTTTT.

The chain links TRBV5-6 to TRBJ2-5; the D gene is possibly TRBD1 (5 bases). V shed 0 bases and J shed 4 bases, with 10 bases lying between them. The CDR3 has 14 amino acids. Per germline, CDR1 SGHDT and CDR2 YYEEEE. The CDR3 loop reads CASSLDLRVETQYF. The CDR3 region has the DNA TGTGCCAGCAGCTTGGATCTCAGGGTAGAGACCCAGTACTTC.

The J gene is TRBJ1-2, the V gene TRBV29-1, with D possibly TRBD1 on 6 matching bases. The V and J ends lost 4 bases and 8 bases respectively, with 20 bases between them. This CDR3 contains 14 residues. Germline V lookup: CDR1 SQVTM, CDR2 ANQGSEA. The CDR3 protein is CSVVVGQSFGGYTF. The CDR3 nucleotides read TGCAGCGTTGTGGTTGGACAGAGCTTCGGCGGCTACACCTTC.

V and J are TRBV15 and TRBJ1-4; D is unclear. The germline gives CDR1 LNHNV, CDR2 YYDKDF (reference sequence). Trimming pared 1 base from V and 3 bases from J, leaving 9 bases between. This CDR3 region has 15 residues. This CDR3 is CATSRAPFSNEKLFF. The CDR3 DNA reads TGTGCCACCAGCAGAGCCCCGTTCTCTAATGAAAAACTGTTTTTT.